The 20 T cell receptor beta chains presented below share a single source sample, sequenced in a study of T cell repertoires in cytomegalovirus infection. MiXCR, run by TCRdb on the reads, gives a single entry per CDR3 protein. The data contain more than 200,000 distinct CDR3 sequences, 8% to 9.5% of them singletons. The source material was PBMCs. The receptors come from a human donor in good health (CMV status not recorded). Some clones in this sample may be carry-over from other donors' samples.

This clonotype was counted ten times or more. This chain connects TRBV7-2 to TRBJ2-3; D call uncertain. Germline V CDR1 and CDR2: SGHTA, FQGNSA. V was cut by 5 bases and J by 0 bases, with 12 bases left in between. The CDR3 spans 15 residues. CDR3 sequence (DNA): TGTGCCAGCAGCCCCTTGGCTGTTAGCACAGATACGCAGTATTTT. Translated, it gives CASSPLAVSTDTQYF.

The table lists this clonotype with a few counts. The chain is built from TRBV7-8 and TRBJ2-7; D unclear. V was trimmed by 2 bases and J by 0 bases, leaving 11 bases between them. There are 15 residues in the CDR3. CDR1 and CDR2 (germline): SGHVS, FQNEAQ. The CDR3 nucleotides read TGTGCCAGCAGCTTACCCGACCTCAGCTCCTACGAGCAGTACTTC. Amino acid sequence: CASSLPDLSSYEQYF.

Written as DNA, the CDR3 is TGCAGCGCGGGGCGGGGGGACTACGAGCAGTACTTC. Translating gives CSAGRGDYEQYF. The chain uses TRBV29-1 and TRBJ2-7; 8 nucleotides match TRBD2. Germline V gene lookup returns CDR1 SQVTM and CDR2 ANQGSEA. The length of the CDR3 is 12 residues. Trimming removed 7 bases from V and 3 bases from J; junction bases left unmatched: 5.

This clonotype has a count of ten or more. CDR3: CASSLSLLAGNEQFF. The CDR3 DNA reads TGTGCCAGCAGCTTAAGTCTTCTAGCGGGAAATGAGCAGTTCTTC. This rearrangement joins TRBV11-2 to TRBJ2-1; TRBD2 agrees at 9 bases. V shed 2 bases, J shed 7 bases, and the junction held 6 bases outside the gene matches. The CDR3 has 15 residues. Germline CDR1 reads SGHAT; CDR2 reads FQNNGV.

This clonotype was seen repeatedly, ten times or more. This chain joins TRBV12-3 or TRBV12-4 and TRBJ1-4; D is possibly TRBD1 (5 bases). The CDR3 sequence is 12 residues long. The V end lost 6 bases, the J end lost 13 bases, and 15 bases lay between the germline ends. Here the CDR3 reads CASSPDSGGLFF. The CDR3 nucleotides are TGTGCCAGCAGCCCCGACTCCGGGGGACTGTTTTTT.

A few counts support this clonotype. The V call is TRBV20-1, the J call TRBJ2-7; 8 bases map to TRBD1. This CDR3 comprises 13 residues. Germline trimming cut 6 bases from V and 2 bases from J; bases unmatched to any gene: 6. Looked up from germline, CDR1 is DFQATT and CDR2 is SNEGSKA (reference sequence). The CDR3 sequence: CSAEDRATYEQYF. CDR3 DNA sequence: TGCAGTGCAGAGGACAGGGCAACCTACGAGCAGTACTTC.

At least ten counts were recorded for this clonotype. This chain links TRBV7-8 with TRBJ1-2; a possible D gene is TRBD1 (5 bases). Germline CDR1 SGHVS, CDR2 FQNEAQ. The CDR3 consists of 16 residues. V was clipped by 5 bases and J by 2 bases, with 18 bases between them. The CDR3 sequence: CASSLIRNGGNYGYTF. The CDR3 coding sequence is TGTGCCAGCAGCCTTATTCGAAATGGGGGGAACTATGGCTACACCTTC.

In this sample, this clonotype turned up a few times. This chain links TRBV29-1 with TRBJ1-1; 10 bases agree with TRBD1. The CDR3 sequence is 15 residues long. Trimming took 0 bases from V and 5 from J; bases not matched to a gene: 6. Per germline, CDR1 SQVTM and CDR2 ANQGSEA. The CDR3 is CSVEETGGKGTEAFF. In DNA, the CDR3 is TGCAGCGTTGAAGAGACAGGGGGCAAAGGGACTGAAGCTTTCTTT.

This clonotype was counted ten times or more. CDR3 sequence: CASSPRRTGDNQPQHF. The CDR3 DNA reads TGTGCCAGCAGCCCGCGACGGACAGGGGACAATCAGCCCCAGCATTTT. This chain connects TRBV7-8 to TRBJ1-5, with TRBD1 matching 9 bases. The CDR3 runs 16 residues. The germline gives CDR1 SGHVS, CDR2 FQNEAQ. After removal of 5 bases from V and 3 bases from J, the junction contained 8 bases not matched to a gene.

This clonotype was seen many times. V is TRBV10-2 and J is TRBJ1-1; D is uncertain. The V and J ends lost 0 bases and 3 bases respectively, with 11 bases between them. Germline V gives CDR1 WSHSY, CDR2 SAAADI. CDR3 length: 15 amino acids. The CDR3 region is CASSESRFSDTEAFF. Written as DNA, the CDR3 is TGCGCCAGCAGTGAGTCGCGTTTTAGTGACACTGAAGCTTTCTTT.

This chain links TRBV7-2 with TRBJ1-1; D is unresolved. CDR1 SGHTA and CDR2 FQGNSA come from the germline V gene. The CDR3 has 13 residues. Trimming stripped 6 bases from V and 6 bases from J, with 14 bases between. The CDR3 DNA reads as TGTGCCAGCAGATGGGAAACGGGATCTGAAGCTTTCTTT. Amino acid sequence: CASRWETGSEAFF.

This clonotype was seen many times. The chain couples TRBV7-2 to TRBJ2-5, with D perhaps matching TRBD2 (6 bases). V was pared by 4 bases and J by 4 bases, with 16 bases between. CDR3 size: 15 residues. The germline V gene has CDR1 SGHTA and CDR2 FQGNSA. The CDR3 bases are TGTGCCAGCAGCTCTGGCGGGGTGATAAGAGAGACCCAGTACTTC. This codes for CASSSGGVIRETQYF.

This clonotype was detected ten times or more. This chain links TRBV7-2 with TRBJ1-6; D uncertain. This CDR3 is 15 amino acids long. V lost 3 bases and J 5 bases, leaving 11 bases between the germline ends. Germline values: CDR1 SGHTA, CDR2 FQGNSA. CDR3: CASSFSGQNNSPLHF. In DNA form, the CDR3 reads TGTGCCAGCAGCTTTAGTGGCCAGAATAATTCACCCCTCCACTTT.

This clonotype occurred many times. The rearrangement uses TRBV5-5 and TRBJ1-4; maybe TRBD1 (5 bases). CDR3 length: 14 residues. Trimming shortened V by 4 bases and J by 4 bases, and 11 bases separated the two germline ends. Per the germline V gene, CDR1 is SGHKS and CDR2 is YYEKEE (reference sequence). Here the CDR3 reads CASSPQGGNEKLFF. DNA for the CDR3: TGTGCCAGCAGCCCCCAGGGTGGTAATGAAAAACTGTTTTTT.

This clonotype was observed at least ten times. The chain uses TRBV4-3 and TRBJ1-5; D remains ambiguous. The germline gives CDR1 LGHNA, CDR2 YSLEER. The V end lost 0 bases, the J end lost 4 bases, and 10 bases lay between the germline ends. CDR3 length: 15 residues. DNA for the CDR3: TGCGCCAGCAGCCAAGATTTGGATAGGAATCAGCCCCAGCATTTT. As protein: CASSQDLDRNQPQHF.

In its sample, this clonotype was seen a few times. The V gene is TRBV28, the J gene TRBJ2-5; TRBD2 matches at 14 bases. V gave up 6 bases and J gave up 4 bases; unmatched junction bases: 7. The CDR3 runs 16 residues. The germline CDR1 and CDR2 sequences are MDHEN and SYDVKM. CDR3 nucleotides: TGTGCCAGCAGCCCTTCGACTAGCGGGGGGGCAGAGACCCAGTACTTC. Translating it yields CASSPSTSGGAETQYF.

The V call is TRBV20-1, the J call TRBJ1-1; 9 positions match TRBD1. The germline V gene has CDR1 DFQATT and CDR2 SNEGSKA (reference sequence). Losses at the gene ends were 6 bases for V and 5 bases for J; bases not matched to a gene: 10. There are 14 residues in the CDR3. CDR3 DNA: TGCAGTGCCACTATGACAGGGGGTAGGACTGAAGCTTTCTTT. Translated: CSATMTGGRTEAFF.

There are many counts of this clonotype. V and J are TRBV7-3 and TRBJ2-5, with D perhaps matching TRBD1 (5 bases). Germline V gives CDR1 SGHTA, CDR2 FQGTGA. The CDR3 has 13 residues. The V gene lost 2 bases and the J gene lost 6 bases, with 10 bases spanning the gap. CDR3 nucleotides: TGTGCCAGCAGCTTAGCCAGGGAAAAGACCCAGTACTTC. This encodes CASSLAREKTQYF.

There are many counts of this clonotype. The CDR3 coding sequence is TGTGCCAGCAGCCCCGGGCGCCGAGACAGGCGGGCAGGGGAGCAGTTCTTC. Translation: CASSPGRRDRRAGEQFF. The V and J genes are TRBV7-2 and TRBJ2-1; the D gene is possibly TRBD1 (6 bases). Germline V gene lookup returns CDR1 SGHTA and CDR2 FQGNSA. V was trimmed by 5 bases and J by 10 bases, leaving 27 bases between them. The CDR3 has 17 residues.

This clonotype was observed at least ten times. This rearrangement joins TRBV12-5 to TRBJ2-1; D unresolved. Germline V lookup: CDR1 LGHNT, CDR2 FRNRAP. The CDR3 spans 13 residues. Trimming took 4 bases from V and 4 from J, leaving 8 bases between them. CDR3 sequence reads: CASGSGPYNEQFF. The CDR3 DNA reads as TGTGCTAGTGGTTCCGGACCGTACAATGAGCAGTTCTTC.